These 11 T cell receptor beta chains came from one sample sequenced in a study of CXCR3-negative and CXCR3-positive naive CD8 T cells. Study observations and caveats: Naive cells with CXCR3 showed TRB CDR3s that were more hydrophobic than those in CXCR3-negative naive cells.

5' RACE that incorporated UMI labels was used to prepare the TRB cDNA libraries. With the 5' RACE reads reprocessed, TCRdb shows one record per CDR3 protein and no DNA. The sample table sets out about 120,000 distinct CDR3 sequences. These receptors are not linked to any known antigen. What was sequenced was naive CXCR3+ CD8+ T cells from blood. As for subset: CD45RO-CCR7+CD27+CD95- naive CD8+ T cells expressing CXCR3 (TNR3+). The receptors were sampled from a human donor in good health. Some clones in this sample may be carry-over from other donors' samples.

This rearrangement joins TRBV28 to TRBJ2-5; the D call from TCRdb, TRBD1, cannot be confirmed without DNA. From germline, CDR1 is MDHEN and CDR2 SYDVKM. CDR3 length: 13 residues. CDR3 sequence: CASSIGTGETQYF.

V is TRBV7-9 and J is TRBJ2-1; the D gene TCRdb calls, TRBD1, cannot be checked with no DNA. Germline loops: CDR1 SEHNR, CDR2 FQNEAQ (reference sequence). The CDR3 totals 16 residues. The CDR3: CASPQGDSLTYNEQFF.

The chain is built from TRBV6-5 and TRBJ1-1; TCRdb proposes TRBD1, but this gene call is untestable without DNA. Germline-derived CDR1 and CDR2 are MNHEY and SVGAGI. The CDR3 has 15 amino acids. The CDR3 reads CASSYPGQGATEAFF.

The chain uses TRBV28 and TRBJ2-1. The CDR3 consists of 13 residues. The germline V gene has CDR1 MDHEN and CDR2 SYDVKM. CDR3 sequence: CASSSRTYNEQFF.

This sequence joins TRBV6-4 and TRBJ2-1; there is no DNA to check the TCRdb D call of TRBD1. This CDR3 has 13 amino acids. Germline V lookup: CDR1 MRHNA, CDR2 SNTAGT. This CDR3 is CASSAGGANEQFF.

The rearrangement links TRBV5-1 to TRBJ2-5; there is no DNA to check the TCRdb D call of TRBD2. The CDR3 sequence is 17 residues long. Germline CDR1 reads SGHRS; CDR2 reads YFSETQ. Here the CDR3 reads CASSPWTSGVRQETQYF.

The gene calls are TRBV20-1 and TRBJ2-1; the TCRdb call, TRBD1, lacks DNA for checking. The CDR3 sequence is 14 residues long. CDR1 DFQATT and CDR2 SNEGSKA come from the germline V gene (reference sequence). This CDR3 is CSAETGSAYNEQFF.

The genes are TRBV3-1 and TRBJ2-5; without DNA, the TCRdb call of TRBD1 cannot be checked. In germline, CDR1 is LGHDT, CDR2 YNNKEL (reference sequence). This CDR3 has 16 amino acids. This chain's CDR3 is CASTSGGLVVAETQYF.

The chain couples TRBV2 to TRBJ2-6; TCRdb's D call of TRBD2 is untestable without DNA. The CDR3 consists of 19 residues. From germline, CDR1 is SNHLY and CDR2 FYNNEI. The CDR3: CASSYGTSGTTPGANVLTF. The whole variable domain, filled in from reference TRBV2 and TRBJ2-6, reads EPEVTQTPSHQVTQMGQEVILRCVPISNHLYFYWYRQILGQKVEFLVSFYNNEISEKSEIFDDQFSVERPDGSNFTLKIRSTKLEDSAMYFCASSYGTSGTTPGANVLTFGAGSRLTVL.

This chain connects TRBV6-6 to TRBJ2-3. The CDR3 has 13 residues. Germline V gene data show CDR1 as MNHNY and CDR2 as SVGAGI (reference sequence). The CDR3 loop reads CASSYSRQDTQYF.

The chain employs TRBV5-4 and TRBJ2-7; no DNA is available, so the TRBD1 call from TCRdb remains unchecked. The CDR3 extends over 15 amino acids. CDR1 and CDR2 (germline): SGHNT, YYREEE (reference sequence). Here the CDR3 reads CASRKTGSLAYEQYF. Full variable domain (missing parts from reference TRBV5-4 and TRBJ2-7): ETGVTQSPTHLIKTRGQQVTLRCSSQSGHNTVSWYQQALGQGPQFIFQYYREEENGRGNFPPRFSGLQFPNYSSELNVNALELDDSALYLCASRKTGSLAYEQYFGPGTRLTVT.